Presented here are 27 T cell receptor beta chains from one specimen sequenced in a study of blood T cell repertoires in COVID-19. Profiling relied on immunoSEQ multiplex PCR, and the TCRdb table lists in-frame clones only, not all of them. The sample lists about 68,000 clones, approximately 88% occurring once. Sequencing input: peripheral blood. All receptors derive from a man aged 50 to 59 with active COVID-19.

This clone was observed once. This sequence joins TRBV15 and TRBJ2-2; no definite D call. Germline CDR1 and CDR2: LNHNV and YYDKDF (reference sequence). The CDR3 extends over 15 amino acids. V was trimmed by 8 bases and J by 1 base, leaving 14 bases between them. In nucleotides, the CDR3 is TGTGCCACCTCCCGGTACCTAGGGAACACCGGGGAGCTGTTTTTT. Translating gives CATSRYLGNTGELFF.

The chain joins TRBV5-1 to TRBJ2-7; 8 bases match TRBD2. Germline CDR1 SGHRS, CDR2 YFSETQ. CDR3 length: 15 residues. The V segment lost 1 base and the J segment 6 bases; nucleotides outside the gene matches: 9. CDR3 sequence reads: CASSLSGSEGFEQYF. DNA of the CDR3: TGCGCCAGCAGCTTGAGCGGGAGTGAGGGCTTCGAGCAGTACTTC.

The rearrangement links TRBV5-1 to TRBJ2-3, with a possible D match to TRBD1 (6 bases). This CDR3 region has 15 residues. In germline, CDR1 is SGHRS, CDR2 YFSETQ. The V end was cut by 2 bases, the J end by 1 base, with 11 bases between. The CDR3 region has the DNA TGCGCCAGCAGCTTACAGGGTGGTGGCACAGATACGCAGTATTTT. Protein product: CASSLQGGGTDTQYF.

V gene TRBV20-1 combines with J gene TRBJ1-1; D is ambiguous. Germline V gene data show CDR1 as DFQATT and CDR2 as SNEGSKA (reference sequence). V lost 3 bases and J 0 bases, leaving 11 bases between the germline ends. There are 14 residues in the CDR3. CDR3 sequence reads: CSASGPPMNTEAFF. The CDR3 DNA is TGCAGTGCTAGTGGCCCCCCTATGAACACTGAAGCTTTCTTT.

This chain uses TRBV10-3 with TRBJ2-1, with a tentative D call TRBD1 (5 bases). Germline V gene lookup returns CDR1 ENHRY and CDR2 SYGVKD. V lost 6 bases, J lost 5 bases, and 5 bases lay in between. The CDR3 contains 11 residues. The CDR3 nucleotides read TGTGCCATCAGCAGGGACAATGAGCAGTTCTTC. This gives the protein CAISRDNEQFF.

V and J are TRBV6-5 and TRBJ1-2; D gene ambiguous. The CDR3 extends over 14 amino acids. V was clipped by 6 bases and J by 8 bases, with 19 bases between them. Per germline, CDR1 MNHEY and CDR2 SVGAGI. The DNA of the CDR3 is TGTGCCAGCAGGACTAGGACGGACGTTAGGGGCTACACCTTC. This gives the protein CASRTRTDVRGYTF.

The chain combines TRBV5-6 with TRBJ2-1; 10 bases map to TRBD2. This CDR3 has 16 amino acids. Trimming removed 2 bases from V and 7 bases from J; junction bases left unmatched: 9. Germline values: CDR1 SGHDT, CDR2 YYEEEE. Here the CDR3 DNA reads TGTGCCAGCAGCTTTACGGCTAGCGGGAGAATGAATGAGCAGTTCTTC. Translated, it gives CASSFTASGRMNEQFF.

The rearrangement joins TRBV27 to TRBJ2-1; D is perhaps TRBD1 (6 bases). This CDR3 has 13 amino acids. CDR1 is MNHEY, CDR2 SMNVEV, per germline (reference sequence). V shed 5 bases and J shed 8 bases, with 13 bases lying between them. The CDR3 sequence: CASSRQGNDEQFF. The CDR3 coding sequence is TGTGCCAGCAGTCGGCAGGGGAATGATGAGCAGTTCTTC.

This clone was seen only once. This chain uses TRBV9 with TRBJ2-7, with TRBD1 matching over 8 bases. Unmatched junction bases numbered 11, after V lost 4 bases and J lost 8 bases. This CDR3 comprises 14 residues. Germline CDR1 reads SGDLS; CDR2 reads YYNGEE. The CDR3 region has the DNA TGTGCCAGCAGCTTGGCCACAGGGGGAAAAAAGCAGTACTTC. It translates to CASSLATGGKKQYF.

J is TRBJ1-2 and V is TRBV18; 9 bases are shared with TRBD1. The CDR3 is 14 amino acids. The ends lost 3 bases at V and 6 bases at J; junction bases unmatched: 5. The germline V gene has CDR1 KGHSH and CDR2 LQKENI. The CDR3 sequence: CASSPIQGANGYTF. DNA for the CDR3: TGTGCCAGCTCACCGATACAGGGGGCAAATGGCTACACCTTC. The full variable domain, its missing parts supplied by reference TRBV18 and TRBJ1-2, is NAGVMQNPRHLVRRRGQEARLRCSPMKGHSHVYWYRQLPEEGLKFMVYLQKENIIDESGMPKERFSAEFPKEGPSILRIQQVVRGDSAAYFCASSPIQGANGYTFGSGTRLTVV.

This clone is a singleton in its sample. J is TRBJ2-3 and V is TRBV5-8; 10 bases map to TRBD1. The CDR3 loop spans 15 amino acids. V dropped 3 bases and J dropped 3; count of bases not matched to a gene: 4. Per germline, CDR1 SGHTS and CDR2 YDEGEE. This chain's CDR3 is CASSSGTGVTDTQYF. The CDR3 nucleotides read TGTGCCAGCAGCTCCGGGACAGGGGTAACAGATACGCAGTATTTT.

This clone was seen more than once but under ten times. The chain employs TRBV2 and TRBJ1-1; tentative D call: TRBD1 (6 bases). The CDR3 has 12 amino acids. The germline CDR1 and CDR2 sequences are SNHLY and FYNNEI. With 4 bases removed from V and 4 bases from J, the gap between germline ends came to 7 bases. The CDR3 loop is CASSAQGTEAFF. The CDR3 coding sequence is TGTGCCAGCAGTGCACAGGGCACTGAAGCTTTCTTT.

The sample holds a few counts of this clone. V is TRBV18 and J is TRBJ1-2; 12 positions match TRBD1. V dropped 6 bases and J dropped 4; count of bases not matched to a gene: 12. Germline loops: CDR1 KGHSH, CDR2 LQKENI. The CDR3 extends over 17 amino acids. The CDR3 bases are TGTGCCAGCTCCACCTCCCCGGGACAGGGGGCTGGCTATGGCTACACCTTC. Amino acids: CASSTSPGQGAGYGYTF.

Remarks on this clone: One junction end does not reproduce the germline sequence, and a read error may be involved. The chain is built from TRBV19 and TRBJ1-1, with 8 positions matching TRBD1. CDR3 length: 14 residues. Germline V gene sequence: CDR1 LNHDA, CDR2 SQIVND (reference sequence). The CDR3 is CGSFGQGTPTEAFF. The CDR3 DNA sequence: TGTGGCAGTTTCGGACAGGGCACCCCCACTGAAGCTTTCTTT.

CDR3 sequence: CASSYRDGSSYEQYF. In DNA, the CDR3 is TGTGCCAGCAGCTACCGGGACGGGAGCTCCTACGAGCAGTACTTC. This chain joins TRBV7-6 and TRBJ2-7, with D perhaps matching TRBD2 (6 bases). Germline V lookup: CDR1 SGHVS, CDR2 FNYEAQ. The V end was cut by 4 bases, the J end by 0 bases, with 13 bases between. The CDR3 extends over 15 amino acids.

This chain connects TRBV5-4 to TRBJ1-1; 8 positions agree with TRBD1. Trimming removed 2 bases from V and 4 bases from J; junction bases left unmatched: 4. This CDR3 comprises 14 residues. In germline, CDR1 is SGHNT, CDR2 YYREEE (reference sequence). CDR3 DNA sequence: TGTGCCAGCAGCTTTCAGGGGGCGCGCACTGAAGCTTTCTTT. This codes for CASSFQGARTEAFF.

The chain carries TRBV20-1 and TRBJ1-2; TRBD1 aligns across 7 bases. The CDR3 has 10 residues. Germline CDR1 DFQATT, CDR2 SNEGSKA (reference sequence). The junction had 7 bases not matched to a gene; V was cut back by 6 bases and J by 12 bases. The CDR3 sequence is CSAGTEGHTF. Here the CDR3 DNA reads TGCAGTGCAGGGACAGAGGGGCACACCTTC.

Regarding this clone: This may arise from a read error, as a much more abundant clone is one base away. Other DNA sequences in this sample translate to the same CDR3. The gene calls are TRBV7-2 and TRBJ2-1; no firm D call. Germline V gives CDR1 SGHTA, CDR2 FQGNSA. V dropped 0 bases and J dropped 3 bases, with 6 bases sitting between them. The CDR3 is 14 amino acids. The CDR3 nucleotides read TGTGCCAGCAGCTTAGCGGGCGTCTACAATGAGCAGTTCTTC. This sequence encodes CASSLAGVYNEQFF.

V usage is TRBV2 and J usage is TRBJ2-1; maybe TRBD1 (5 bases). Trimming stripped 7 bases from V and 4 bases from J, with 8 bases between. The CDR3 runs to 12 residues. Germline V gene sequence: CDR1 SNHLY, CDR2 FYNNEI. The CDR3 here is CASNDRYNEQFF. CDR3 coding DNA: TGTGCCAGCAACGACAGATACAATGAGCAGTTCTTC.

The chain links TRBV5-1 to TRBJ2-2; 11 nucleotides align to TRBD2. Losses at the gene ends were 4 bases for V and 1 base for J; bases not matched to a gene: 3. This CDR3 is 16 amino acids long. Germline assignment: CDR1 SGHRS and CDR2 YFSETQ. The CDR3 here is CASSPLAGGNTGELFF. CDR3 sequence (DNA): TGCGCCAGCAGCCCCCTAGCGGGAGGGAACACCGGGGAGCTGTTTTTT.

The gene calls are TRBV6-2 or TRBV6-3 and TRBJ2-7; D unresolved. The germline CDR1 and CDR2 sequences are MNHEY and SVGEGT. This CDR3 comprises 11 residues. V shed 5 bases and J shed 2 bases, with 4 bases lying between them. In DNA form, the CDR3 reads TGTGCCAGCAGTCCGGCCTACGAGCAGTACTTC. As protein: CASSPAYEQYF.

V is TRBV11-2 and J is TRBJ1-4, with D possibly being TRBD1 (6 bases). The V end lost 0 bases, the J end lost 3 bases, and 11 bases lay between the germline ends. The CDR3 runs to 16 residues. Germline loops: CDR1 SGHAT, CDR2 FQNNGV. As DNA, the CDR3 is TGTGCCAGCAGCTTAGATCTGGGACACCCTAATGAAAAACTGTTTTTT. It is translated as CASSLDLGHPNEKLFF.

The CDR3 nucleotides are TGTGCCAGCAGTTACCAACGAGGGTATGGCTACACCTTC. Its translation is CASSYQRGYGYTF. The chain recombines TRBV6-2 or TRBV6-3 with TRBJ1-2; D is ambiguous. V was cut by 2 bases and J by 5 bases, with 9 bases left in between. This CDR3 spans 13 amino acids. Germline V gene sequence: CDR1 MNHEY, CDR2 SVGEGT.

The rearrangement uses TRBV9 and TRBJ2-7, with D possibly TRBD2 on 6 matching bases. V was pared by 0 bases and J by 6 bases, with 10 bases between. This CDR3 contains 13 residues. The germline CDR1 and CDR2 sequences are SGDLS and YYNGEE. The CDR3 here is CASSVVPGAEQYF. The DNA of the CDR3 is TGTGCCAGCAGCGTAGTCCCGGGAGCCGAGCAGTACTTC.

The chain has TRBV4-1 and TRBJ2-7; 8 bases match TRBD2. This CDR3 has 16 amino acids. Germline trimming cut 6 bases from V and 6 bases from J; bases unmatched to any gene: 16. Germline V lookup: CDR1 MGHRA, CDR2 YSYEKL. The CDR3 loop is CASSLTPGLVGAEQYF. The CDR3 bases are TGCGCCAGCAGTCTCACACCGGGACTAGTAGGTGCCGAGCAGTACTTC.

A word on this clone: Compared with germline, one end of the junction differs, possibly owing to a read error. V is TRBV30 and J is TRBJ1-2; TRBD1 matches 11 bases. CDR1 is GTSNPN and CDR2 is SVGIG in the germline V gene (reference sequence). The CDR3 has 11 residues. CDR3 protein: CAWKDRGPSAF. Written as DNA, the CDR3 is TGTGCCTGGAAGGACAGGGGGCCGTCAGCCTTC.

The chain joins TRBV2 to TRBJ1-2; possible D gene TRBD1, 6 bases. V dropped 6 bases and J dropped 4 bases, with 21 bases sitting between them. CDR1 SNHLY and CDR2 FYNNEI come from the germline V gene. There are 16 residues in the CDR3. CDR3 DNA: TGTGCCAGCAGGGACCGGGACAAAGTACTTGGCTATGGCTACACCTTC. It is translated as CASRDRDKVLGYGYTF.